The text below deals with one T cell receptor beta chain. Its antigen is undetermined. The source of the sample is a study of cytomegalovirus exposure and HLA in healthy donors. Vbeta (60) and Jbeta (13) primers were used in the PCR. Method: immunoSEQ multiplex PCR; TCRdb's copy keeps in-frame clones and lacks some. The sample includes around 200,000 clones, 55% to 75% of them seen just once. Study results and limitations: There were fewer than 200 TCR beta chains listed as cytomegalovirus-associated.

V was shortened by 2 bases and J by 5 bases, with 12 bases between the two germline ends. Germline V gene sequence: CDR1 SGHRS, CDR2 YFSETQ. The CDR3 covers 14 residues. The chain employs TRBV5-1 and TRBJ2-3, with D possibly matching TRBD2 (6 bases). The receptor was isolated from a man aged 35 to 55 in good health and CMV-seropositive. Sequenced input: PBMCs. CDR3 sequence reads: CASSLGWGVDTQYF. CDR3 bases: TGCGCCAGCAGCTTAGGGTGGGGGGTAGATACGCAGTATTTT. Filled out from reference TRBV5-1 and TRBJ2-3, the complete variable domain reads KAGVTQTPRYLIKTRGQQVTLSCSPISGHRSVSWYQQTPGQGLQFLFEYFSETQRNKGNFPGRFSGRQFSNSRSEMNVSTLELGDSALYLCASSLGWGVDTQYFGPGTRLTVL.